Here is one T cell receptor (beta chain) with its context. The data stem from a study of OX40 agonist ivuxolimab in advanced cancers. Per germline, CDR1 MRHNA and CDR2 SNTAGT. The CDR3 has 14 residues. V was shortened by 6 bases and J by 3 bases, with 15 bases between the two germline ends. Produced via immunoSEQ multiplex PCR; TCRdb's table is partial and in-frame only. This sample yields some 19,000 clones, of which more than 60% are seen a single time; roughly an eighth belongs to the top ten. The J gene is TRBJ2-7, the V gene TRBV6-4; a possible D gene is TRBD2 (5 bases). This clonotype was obtained from an adult with an advanced solid tumor such as melanoma, head and neck, liver or kidney cancer. Sequenced here: CD4+ or CD8+ T cells sorted from blood, sampled in a trial of the OX40 agonist ivuxolimab. In nucleotides, the CDR3 is TGTGCCAGCAGCCTCTCGACGGCGGGCTACGAGCAGTACTTC. Residues: CASSLSTAGYEQYF.